The rows below give T cell receptor beta chains drawn from one sample of a study of blood T cell repertoires in COVID-19. Clones were sequenced by immunoSEQ multiplex PCR, and TCRdb holds only the in-frame ones, with some missing. The table records 250,000 to 350,000 clones, roughly nine tenths of them present only once. The material sequenced was peripheral blood. These receptors were obtained from a woman aged 50 to 60 who had recovered from COVID-19. CDR3s include the opening cysteine and the closing phenylalanine or tryptophan. Fields, in order: CDR3 protein, J gene, V gene.

CAWSSDRINQPQHF TRBJ1-5 TRBV30
CASSDEPGADTQYF TRBJ2-3 TRBV6-4
CSVVERGGSTDTQYF TRBJ2-3 TRBV29-1
CASSYGLLTDTQYF TRBJ2-3 TRBV5-1
CASRGQGLPYEQYF TRBJ2-7 TRBV6-5
CASSQLTNTGELFF TRBJ2-2 TRBV4-3
CAWGPGNTIYF TRBJ1-3 TRBV30
CASSHTGNGYEQYF TRBJ2-7 TRBV7-9
CASSRLAGPYEQYF TRBJ2-7 TRBV6-5
CASSDSRQGAKEQYF TRBJ2-7 TRBV6-4
CASSPGQGSSPLHF TRBJ1-6 TRBV18
CASSPRTGDAGELFF TRBJ2-2 TRBV5-1
CASSLESASMNTEAFF TRBJ1-1 TRBV13
CASSPLRRSSYNEQFF TRBJ2-1 TRBV4-2
CASTPGGSSYNEQFF TRBJ2-1 TRBV7-3
CAIPSPGGDTIYF TRBJ1-3 TRBV10-3
CASRNPGSSYNEQFF TRBJ2-1 TRBV28
CASSHSYEQYF TRBJ2-7 TRBV6-2/TRBV6-3
CASSQPGQGKIEQFF TRBJ2-1 TRBV14
CASSGTGRKSADSGANVLTF TRBJ2-6 TRBV9
CASSLDSGVPWEQFF TRBJ2-1 TRBV7-9
CSAPGGYTF TRBJ1-2 TRBV20-1
CASSLWRRREVSSYEQYF TRBJ2-7 TRBV5-6
CASSHRDRGRGAFF TRBJ1-1 TRBV3-1/TRBV3-2
CASSIGAVTGELFF TRBJ2-2 TRBV19
CASSFSGGTDTQYF TRBJ2-3 TRBV5-6
CASSQDRRGAVYGYTF TRBJ1-2 TRBV4-3
CATQSGQGLQETQYF TRBJ2-5 TRBV6-5
CASSQGGGIYGYTF TRBJ1-2 TRBV6-2/TRBV6-3
CASSVTGGYTGELFF TRBJ2-2 TRBV9
CASSRDRETEQFF TRBJ2-1 TRBV19
CASSQPGQGPDTQYF TRBJ2-3 TRBV3-1/TRBV3-2
CASSHPRAYNEQFF TRBJ2-1 TRBV7-2
CAWSVLAGFRADTQYF TRBJ2-3 TRBV30
CASSQSPGRAFYYGYTF TRBJ1-2 TRBV3-1/TRBV3-2
CASSFIRTGGPIGELFF TRBJ2-2 TRBV27
CASSTRQGLAEKLFF TRBJ1-4 TRBV25-1
CASSPTGPSYGYTF TRBJ1-2 TRBV7-9
CASSHPRTSGNRTDTQYF TRBJ2-3 TRBV6-2/TRBV6-3
CATSRFPREAGAHEETQYF TRBJ2-5 TRBV15
CSALTEYGYTF TRBJ1-2 TRBV29-1
CASSRRGQSGKETQYF TRBJ2-5 TRBV7-9
CASSPPGQGLKAFF TRBJ1-1 TRBV5-1
CAWSVNRGNYGYTF TRBJ1-2 TRBV30
CASSLRQTRGEKLFF TRBJ1-4 TRBV27
CASSSRPGLAYEQYF TRBJ2-7 TRBV28
CASVRQLLREQYF TRBJ2-7 TRBV6-5
CASFRPGGTEAFF TRBJ1-1 TRBV10-2
CATHPRAGNTIYF TRBJ1-3 TRBV7-8
CVGQVYNSPLHF TRBJ1-6 TRBV12-2
CASSLTPSGRTDTQYF TRBJ2-3 TRBV11-2
CASSAGQISYEQYF TRBJ2-7 TRBV18
CASSWTGTKTGELFF TRBJ2-2 TRBV5-6
CASSFSLRDTSGVEAFF TRBJ1-1 TRBV28
CASSLARGRGDGYTF TRBJ1-2 TRBV11-2